Each of the 22 T cell receptor beta chains below was sequenced from the same sample in a study of metastatic and nonmetastatic thyroid tumors. Treatment of any kind had been given to no patient before thyroid surgery. Via MiXCR, TCRdb re-called the PCR reads. In the table there are fewer than 15,000 clones, 9.5% to 15% of which are singletons. The sample was blood. Receptors originate from a female donor with papillary thyroid cancer or a benign thyroid nodule (not recorded which). Some clones in this sample may be carry-over from other donors' samples.

This clone was recorded at least ten times. The chain carries TRBV11-1 and TRBJ1-1; tentative D call: TRBD1 (5 bases). Trimming pared 0 bases from V and 0 bases from J, leaving 11 bases between. Looked up from germline, CDR1 is SGHAT and CDR2 is FQDESV (reference sequence). The CDR3 contains 16 residues. CDR3 bases: TGTGCCAGCAGCTTAGCGGGGGTGGGGTTGAACACTGAAGCTTTCTTT. Its translation is CASSLAGVGLNTEAFF.

In its sample, this clone was seen many times. This chain connects TRBV15 to TRBJ2-3; 7 bases align to TRBD1. V was clipped by 5 bases and J by 0 bases; unmatched bases: 5. CDR1 is LNHNV and CDR2 is YYDKDF in the germline V gene (reference sequence). CDR3 length equals 15 residues. The CDR3 protein is CATSWDRKSTDTQYF. The CDR3, as DNA: TGTGCCACCAGCTGGGACAGAAAGAGCACAGATACGCAGTATTTT. Full variable domain (missing parts from reference TRBV15 and TRBJ2-3): DAMVIQNPRYQVTQFGKPVTLSCSQTLNHNVMYWYQQKSSQAPKLLFHYYDKDFNNEADTPDNFQSRRPNTSFCFLDIRSPGLGDTAMYLCATSWDRKSTDTQYFGPGTRLTVL.

This clone was detected many times. This may be a read error: a much more frequent sequence differs by one nucleotide. Other DNA sequences in this specimen translate into the identical CDR3. This chain connects TRBV5-1 to TRBJ1-3; TRBD1 is a possible D gene (6 bases). Germline assignment: CDR1 SGHRS and CDR2 YFSETQ. The CDR3 runs to 16 residues. The CDR3 reads CASSFGQTSSGNTIYF. The CDR3 bases are TGCGCCAGCAGCTTTGGACAGACGAGCTCTGGGAACACCATATATTTT.

This sequence joins TRBV28 and TRBJ1-6; 10 nucleotides align to TRBD1. Trimming took 3 bases from V and 6 from J; bases not matched to a gene: 5. The length of the CDR3 is 16 residues. CDR1 is MDHEN and CDR2 is SYDVKM in the germline V gene. The CDR3 loop is CASSLEGQGGNSPLHF. The CDR3 bases are TGTGCCAGCAGTTTGGAAGGACAGGGGGGTAATTCACCCCTCCACTTT.

This clone was recorded a few times. Here the CDR3 omits its conserved ending phenylalanine or tryptophan, so a read error is the likely source. V is TRBV28 and J is TRBJ1-2, with 8 bases lining up with TRBD1. The trim removed 6 bases at V and 8 bases at J, leaving 14 bases unmatched. The CDR3 totals 15 residues. Germline-derived CDR1 and CDR2 are MDHEN and SYDVKM. The CDR3: CASSPADRAHGGYTL. The DNA for the CDR3 is TGTGCCAGCAGCCCAGCGGACAGGGCGCATGGAGGCTACACCCTC.

This clone was detected many times. J is TRBJ2-3 and V is TRBV20-1; 11 bases match TRBD2. Germline CDR1 and CDR2: DFQATT and SNEGSKA (reference sequence). V was clipped by 0 bases and J by 7 bases; unmatched bases: 6. The CDR3 consists of 15 residues. CDR3 coding DNA: TGCAGTGCTAGAGATGTAACTAGCGGGAGAAATACGCAGTATTTT. Translated, it gives CSARDVTSGRNTQYF.

Notes on this clone: Its ends do not fully match the called genes, so a read error is possible. DNA of the CDR3: TGCGCCAGCAGCTTGGGCTCGACGGCGTCCTATGGCCACACCTTC. Its protein is CASSLGSTASYGHTF. The V call is TRBV5-1, the J call TRBJ1-2; D unresolved. This CDR3 has 15 residues. Germline lookup yields CDR1 SGHRS and CDR2 YFSETQ.

This clone rates as medium-sized (0.01 to 0.1%). The chain employs TRBV24-1 and TRBJ2-7, with D uncertain. V lost 4 bases, J lost 3 bases, and 18 bases lay in between. Germline CDR1 KGHDR, CDR2 SFDVKD. The CDR3 is 16 amino acids. The CDR3 region is CATSDAPLPSSYEQYF. The CDR3 bases are TGTGCCACCAGTGACGCCCCCTTACCCAGCAGCTACGAGCAGTACTTC.

Worth noting for this clone: A much more abundant neighbour one base away suggests this may be a read error. The rearrangement uses TRBV2 and TRBJ2-7; a weak D match, TRBD2 (6 bases). With 11 bases removed from V and 0 bases from J, the gap between germline ends came to 20 bases. Germline values: CDR1 SNHLY, CDR2 FYNNEI. This CDR3 has 15 amino acids. CDR3 residues: CAGMEGYPISYEQYF. The CDR3 DNA sequence: TGTGCCGGCATGGAGGGGTATCCCATCTCCTACGAGCAGTACTTC.

This clone was counted many times. Germline and junction disagree at one end, which may indicate a read error. V is TRBV4-2 and J is TRBJ2-3, with 9 bases lining up with TRBD2. This CDR3 has 16 amino acids. Germline CDR1 reads LGHNA; CDR2 reads YNFKEQ. The DNA for the CDR3 is TGTGCCAGCAGCGAAGAGATGCGGGGGGGCCCAGATACGCAGTATTTT. As protein: CASSEEMRGGPDTQYF.

This clone was counted many times. This chain connects TRBV6-1 to TRBJ2-4; 7 bases agree with TRBD1. Losses at the gene ends were 8 bases for V and 13 bases for J; bases not matched to a gene: 8. The germline gives CDR1 MNHNS, CDR2 SASEGT. This CDR3 region has 11 residues. CDR3: CASGERGQQYF. In nucleotides, the CDR3 is TGTGCCAGCGGAGAAAGGGGACAGCAGTACTTC.

Many counts were recorded for this clone. The chain employs TRBV5-1 and TRBJ1-4; no clear D. Germline V gene sequence: CDR1 SGHRS, CDR2 YFSETQ. Trimming removed 4 bases at V and 0 bases at J, with 13 bases between. The CDR3 spans 16 residues. This chain's CDR3 is CASSPYGTTTNEKLFF. The CDR3 coding sequence is TGCGCCAGCAGCCCCTATGGTACTACAACTAATGAAAAACTGTTTTTT.

This clone was observed at least ten times. The chain employs TRBV3-1 and TRBJ2-2, with D possibly being TRBD1 or TRBD2 (6 bases each). Germline V lookup: CDR1 LGHDT, CDR2 YNNKEL (reference sequence). The CDR3 totals 16 residues. Between the trimmed V and J ends, which lost 1 base and 4 bases, there was a span of 13 bases. CDR3 in amino acids: CASSQVPGAGTGELFF. CDR3 bases: TGTGCCAGCAGCCAAGTTCCGGGGGCGGGCACCGGGGAGCTGTTTTTT.

This clone was counted at least ten times. CDR3 amino acids: CASRRMSETQYF. The CDR3 region has the DNA TGTGCCAGCAGGCGTATGTCAGAGACCCAGTACTTC. The chain has TRBV6-2 or TRBV6-3 and TRBJ2-5; D gene uncertain. V lost 6 bases and J 4 bases, leaving 9 bases between the germline ends. The CDR3 loop spans 12 amino acids. Germline-derived CDR1 and CDR2 are MNHEY and SVGEGT.

This clone was detected ten times or more. The chain joins TRBV3-1 to TRBJ2-3; TRBD2 agrees at 8 bases. The CDR3 spans 13 residues. Looked up from germline, CDR1 is LGHDT and CDR2 is YNNKEL (reference sequence). The ends lost 4 bases at V and 5 bases at J; junction bases unmatched: 2. The CDR3 sequence: CASSRLAGDTQYF. The CDR3 DNA reads TGTGCCAGCAGCCGCCTAGCGGGAGATACGCAGTATTTT.

This clone has a count of ten or more. The rearrangement uses TRBV7-8 and TRBJ2-2, with 10 bases aligning to TRBD2. The CDR3 extends over 17 amino acids. Germline CDR1 and CDR2: SGHVS and FQNEAQ. The trim removed 4 bases at V and 4 bases at J, leaving 9 bases unmatched. The CDR3 sequence: CASSSPIAGGRTGELFF. CDR3 nucleotides: TGTGCCAGCAGCTCTCCGATAGCGGGGGGACGCACCGGGGAGCTGTTTTTT.

There are many counts of this clone. V usage is TRBV30 and J usage is TRBJ1-2, with D possibly matching TRBD1 (5 bases). CDR1 is GTSNPN and CDR2 is SVGIG in the germline V gene (reference sequence). The CDR3 has 13 amino acids. V dropped 2 bases and J dropped 11 bases, with 18 bases sitting between them. The CDR3 region has the DNA TGTGCCTGGAGTACCCTCGTGGGGGAATTATACACCTTC. This gives the protein CAWSTLVGELYTF. Complete variable domain (other parts from reference TRBV30 and TRBJ1-2): SQTIHQWPATLVQPVGSPLSLECTVEGTSNPNLYWYRQAAGRGLQLLFYSVGIGQISSEVPQNLSASRPQDRQFILSSKKLLLSDSGFYLCAWSTLVGELYTFGSGTRLTVV.

This clone was picked up a small number of times. The CDR3 nucleotides read TGTGCCAGTAGTATGGGGGGGCGGTATGAAGCTTTCTTT. Its translation is CASSMGGRYEAFF. The chain is built from TRBV19 and TRBJ1-1; TRBD1 is a possible D gene (6 bases). Germline CDR1 LNHDA, CDR2 SQIVND (reference sequence). The germline V and J ends were trimmed by 3 bases and 7 bases, with 12 bases remaining between them. This CDR3 spans 13 amino acids.

With regard to this clone: A read error may be the cause here, since a much bigger clone is one base away. Distinct nucleotide sequences in the sample also encode this CDR3. The chain has TRBV9 and TRBJ2-7; D might be TRBD1 (5 bases). The CDR3 loop spans 16 amino acids. Trimming removed 0 bases from V and 4 bases from J, with 17 bases in between. Germline V gene lookup returns CDR1 SGDLS and CDR2 YYNGEE. CDR3 bases: TGTGCCAGCAGCGTAGGGGGCCTACTTTTCGAATACGAGCAGTACTTC. Translated, it gives CASSVGGLLFEYEQYF. Full variable domain (rest looked up from reference TRBV9 and TRBJ2-7): DSGVTQTPKHLITATGQRVTLRCSPRSGDLSVYWYQQSLDQGLQFLIQYYNGEERAKGNILERFSAQQFPDLHSELNLSSLELGDSALYFCASSVGGLLFEYEQYFGPGTRLTVT.

This rearrangement joins TRBV15 to TRBJ2-2; D may be TRBD1 or TRBD2 (5 bases each). The CDR3 extends over 21 amino acids. Germline V CDR1 and CDR2: LNHNV, YYDKDF (reference sequence). The V end was cut by 0 bases, the J end by 0 bases, with 23 bases between. The CDR3 region has the DNA TGTGCCACCAGCAGAGATCGAAGTGGACCCGGGGACCCCGCGAACACCGGGGAGCTGTTTTTT. It is translated as CATSRDRSGPGDPANTGELFF. Based on the CDR3 plus reference TRBV15 and TRBJ2-2, the full variable domain is DAMVIQNPRYQVTQFGKPVTLSCSQTLNHNVMYWYQQKSSQAPKLLFHYYDKDFNNEADTPDNFQSRRPNTSFCFLDIRSPGLGDTAMYLCATSRDRSGPGDPANTGELFFGEGSRLTVL.

The chain joins TRBV28 to TRBJ2-5, with a weak D call TRBD2 (6 bases). This CDR3 spans 11 amino acids. Germline assignment: CDR1 MDHEN and CDR2 SYDVKM. V was trimmed by 10 bases and J by 7 bases, leaving 13 bases between them. CDR3 in amino acids: CATAGRATQYF. The CDR3 DNA follows: TGTGCCACCGCGGGAAGAGCGACCCAGTACTTC.

The V gene is TRBV5-1, the J gene TRBJ2-5, with a possible D match to TRBD2 (7 bases). Looked up from germline, CDR1 is SGHRS and CDR2 is YFSETQ. V gave up 8 bases and J gave up 1 base, with 15 bases separating them. The CDR3 is 14 residues long. CDR3 amino acids: CASMSGGLQETQYF. The CDR3 bases are TGCGCCAGTATGTCGGGGGGCCTCCAAGAGACCCAGTACTTC.